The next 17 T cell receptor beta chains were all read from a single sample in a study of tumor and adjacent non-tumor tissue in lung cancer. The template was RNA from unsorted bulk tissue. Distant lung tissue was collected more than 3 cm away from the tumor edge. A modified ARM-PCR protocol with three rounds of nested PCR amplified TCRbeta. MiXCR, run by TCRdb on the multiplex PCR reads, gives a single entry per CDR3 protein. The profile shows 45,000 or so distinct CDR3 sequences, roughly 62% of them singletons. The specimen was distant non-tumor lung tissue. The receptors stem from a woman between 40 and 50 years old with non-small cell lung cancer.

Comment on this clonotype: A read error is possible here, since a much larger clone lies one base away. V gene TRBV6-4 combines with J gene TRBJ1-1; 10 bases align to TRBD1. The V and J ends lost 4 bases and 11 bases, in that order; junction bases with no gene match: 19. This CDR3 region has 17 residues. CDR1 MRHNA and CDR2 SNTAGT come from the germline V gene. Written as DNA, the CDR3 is TGTGCCAGCAGTGCTCTTCTCGAGGACAGGGGGTCTCGGAGGGCTTTCTTT. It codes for CASSALLEDRGSRRAFF.

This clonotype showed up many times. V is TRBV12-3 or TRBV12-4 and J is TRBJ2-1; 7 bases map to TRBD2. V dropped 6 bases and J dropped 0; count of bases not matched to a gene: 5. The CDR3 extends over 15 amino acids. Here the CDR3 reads CASRKLANSYNEQFF. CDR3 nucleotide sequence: TGTGCCAGCAGAAAACTAGCGAACTCCTACAATGAGCAGTTCTTC.

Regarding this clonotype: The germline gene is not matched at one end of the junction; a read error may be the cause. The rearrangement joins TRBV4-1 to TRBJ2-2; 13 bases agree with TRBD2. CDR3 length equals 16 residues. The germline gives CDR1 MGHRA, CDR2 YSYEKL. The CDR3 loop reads CVSNSGLAGAVGELFF. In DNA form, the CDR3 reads TGCGTCAGCAACTCTGGACTAGCGGGAGCGGTCGGGGAGTTGTTTTTT.

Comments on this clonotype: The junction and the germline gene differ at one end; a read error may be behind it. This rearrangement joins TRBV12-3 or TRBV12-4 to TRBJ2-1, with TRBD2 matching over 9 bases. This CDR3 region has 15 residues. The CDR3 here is CACSKAGGAYNELFF. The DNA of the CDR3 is TGTGCCTGCAGCAAAGCGGGGGGAGCTTACAATGAGCTGTTCTTC.

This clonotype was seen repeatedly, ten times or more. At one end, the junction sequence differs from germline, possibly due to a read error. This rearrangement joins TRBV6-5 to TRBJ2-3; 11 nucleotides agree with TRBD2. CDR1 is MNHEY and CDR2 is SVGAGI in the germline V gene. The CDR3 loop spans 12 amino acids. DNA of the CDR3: TGTGCCAGCAGGCAGACTAGCGGGGCGCAATATTTT. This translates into CASRQTSGAQYF.

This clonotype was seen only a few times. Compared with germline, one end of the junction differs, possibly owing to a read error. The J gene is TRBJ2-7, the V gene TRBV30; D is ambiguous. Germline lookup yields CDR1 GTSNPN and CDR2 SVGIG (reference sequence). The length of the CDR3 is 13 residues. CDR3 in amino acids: CAWSGAPSYERYF. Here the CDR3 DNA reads TGTGCCTGGAGTGGGGCACCCTCCTACGAGCGGTACTTC.

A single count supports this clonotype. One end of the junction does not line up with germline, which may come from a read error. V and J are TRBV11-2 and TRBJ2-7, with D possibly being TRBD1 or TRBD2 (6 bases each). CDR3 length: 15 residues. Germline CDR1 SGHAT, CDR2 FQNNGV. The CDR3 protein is CARSTGTGGAYEQYF. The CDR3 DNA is TGTGCCCGCAGCACAGGGACTGGCGGTGCCTACGAGCAGTACTTC.

CDR3 nucleotide sequence: TGTGCCAGCAGCTTGCCACCGCGAGATACCCAGTACTTC. It yields the protein CASSLPPRDTQYF. The chain carries TRBV11-3 and TRBJ2-5; D is uncertain. The CDR3 loop spans 13 amino acids. Germline-derived CDR1 and CDR2 are SGHNT and YENEEA. The V end was cut by 3 bases, the J end by 8 bases, with 13 bases between.

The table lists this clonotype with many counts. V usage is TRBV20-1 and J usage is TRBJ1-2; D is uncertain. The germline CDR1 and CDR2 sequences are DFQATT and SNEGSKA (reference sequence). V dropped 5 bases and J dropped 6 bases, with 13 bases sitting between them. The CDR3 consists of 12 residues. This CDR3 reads CSAERVSDGYTF. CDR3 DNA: TGCAGTGCTGAGAGGGTATCGGATGGCTACACCTTC.

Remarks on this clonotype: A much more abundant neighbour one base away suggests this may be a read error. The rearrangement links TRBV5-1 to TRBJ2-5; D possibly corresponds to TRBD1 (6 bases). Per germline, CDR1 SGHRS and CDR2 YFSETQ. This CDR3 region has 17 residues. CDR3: CASSLSYGGGVQVTQYF. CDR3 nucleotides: TGCGCCAGCAGCTTGAGCTATGGGGGCGGAGTGCAAGTGACCCAGTACTTC.

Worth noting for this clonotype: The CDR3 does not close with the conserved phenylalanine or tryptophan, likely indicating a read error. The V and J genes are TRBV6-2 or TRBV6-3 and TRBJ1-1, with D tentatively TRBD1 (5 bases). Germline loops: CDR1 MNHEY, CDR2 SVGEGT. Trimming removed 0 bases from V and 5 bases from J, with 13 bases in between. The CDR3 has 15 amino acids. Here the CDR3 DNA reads TGTGCCAGCAGTTACTCGATAGGGGATGGAACTGAAGCTTTCCTT. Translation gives CASSYSIGDGTEAFL.

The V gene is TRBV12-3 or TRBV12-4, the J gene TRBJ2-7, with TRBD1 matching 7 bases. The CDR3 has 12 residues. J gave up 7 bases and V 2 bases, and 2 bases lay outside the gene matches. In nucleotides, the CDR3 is TGTGCCAGCAGTTTAACAGGGGCTGAGCAGTACTTC. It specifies CASSLTGAEQYF.

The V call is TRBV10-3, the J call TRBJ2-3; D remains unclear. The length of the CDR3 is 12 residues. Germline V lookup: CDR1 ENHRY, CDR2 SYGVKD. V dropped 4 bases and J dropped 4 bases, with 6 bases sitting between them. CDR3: CAISVGSDTQYF. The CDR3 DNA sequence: TGTGCCATCAGTGTGGGGTCAGATACGCAGTATTTT.

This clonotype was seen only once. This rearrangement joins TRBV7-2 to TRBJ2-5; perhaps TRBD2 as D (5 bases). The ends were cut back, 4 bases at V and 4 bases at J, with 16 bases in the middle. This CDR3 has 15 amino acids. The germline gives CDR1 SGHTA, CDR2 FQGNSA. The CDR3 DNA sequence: TGTACCAGCAGCTCCCCCCTGGGTGGGAGAGAGACCCAGTACTTC. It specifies CTSSSPLGGRETQYF. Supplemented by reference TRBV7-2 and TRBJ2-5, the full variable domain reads GAGVSQSPSNKVTEKGKDVELRCDPISGHTALYWYRQSLGQGLEFLIYFQGNSAPDKSGLPSDRFSAERTGGSVSTLTIQRTQQEDSAVYLCTSSSPLGGRETQYFGPGTRLLVL.

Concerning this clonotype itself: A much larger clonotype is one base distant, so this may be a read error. CDR3 sequence reads: CASSSFWDSGSSAETQYF. Here the CDR3 DNA reads TGTGCCAGCAGCTCGTTCTGGGATAGCGGGAGTTCAGCAGAGACCCAGTACTTC. The chain links TRBV5-6 to TRBJ2-5; the match to TRBD2 covers 9 bases. The J segment lost 4 bases and the V segment lost 3 bases, leaving 16 bases of the junction unmatched. CDR1 and CDR2 (germline): SGHDT, YYEEEE. The CDR3 totals 18 residues.

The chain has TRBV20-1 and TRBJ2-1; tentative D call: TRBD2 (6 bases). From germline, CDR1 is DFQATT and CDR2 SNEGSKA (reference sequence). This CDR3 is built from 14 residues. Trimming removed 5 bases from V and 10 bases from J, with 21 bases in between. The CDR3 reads CSALGRRGVKEQFF. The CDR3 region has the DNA TGCAGTGCTCTCGGGAGACGAGGAGTCAAGGAGCAGTTCTTC.

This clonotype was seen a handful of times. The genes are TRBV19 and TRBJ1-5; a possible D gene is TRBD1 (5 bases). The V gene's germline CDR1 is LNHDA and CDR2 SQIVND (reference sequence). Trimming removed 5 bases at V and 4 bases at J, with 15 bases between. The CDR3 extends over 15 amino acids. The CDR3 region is CASSAPGAANQPQHF. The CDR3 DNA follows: TGTGCCAGTAGTGCCCCCGGGGCGGCAAATCAGCCCCAGCATTTT.